One and the same sample provided the 8 T cell receptor beta chains below, sequenced in a study of T cell responses to AZD1222 COVID-19 vaccine. Measured with immunoSEQ multiplex PCR; TCRdb has only the in-frame clones, and not every one. This table has 200,000 or so clones, more than 80% appearing once. Here the sequenced sample was peripheral blood, taken on day 0 of AZD1222 vaccination. The receptors stem from an adult in good health.

The chain carries TRBV6-5 and TRBJ2-3; 8 nucleotides match TRBD1. Germline lookup yields CDR1 MNHEY and CDR2 SVGAGI. The CDR3 runs 15 residues. The J segment lost 6 bases and the V segment lost 6 bases, leaving 11 bases of the junction unmatched. The CDR3 DNA reads TGTGCCAGCAGGATGGACAGGGTAGGGTTGGATACGCAGTATTTT. This gives the protein CASRMDRVGLDTQYF.

This clone came up once. The chain links TRBV5-4 to TRBJ2-7, with 11 bases fitting TRBD1. Germline CDR1 is SGHNT and CDR2 is YYREEE (reference sequence). The V gene end was trimmed by 0 bases and the J gene end by 4 bases; junction bases not matched to a gene: 6. The CDR3 is 16 residues long. The CDR3 nucleotides are TGTGCCAGCAGCTTGGCCCCGGGACAGGGGGGGTACGAGCAGTACTTC. Its translation is CASSLAPGQGGYEQYF.

This clone has only one observation. This chain joins TRBV28 and TRBJ1-2, with D perhaps matching TRBD1 (5 bases). Trimming cost V 3 bases and J 4 bases, with 12 bases left between them. The CDR3 has 14 residues. Per germline, CDR1 MDHEN and CDR2 SYDVKM. The CDR3 DNA reads as TGTGCCAGCAGTTTGGTCGACAGAAGCTATGGCTACACCTTC. It encodes CASSLVDRSYGYTF.

This chain connects TRBV2 to TRBJ1-1; a weak D match, TRBD1 (5 bases). CDR3 length: 14 amino acids. Between the trimmed V and J ends, which lost 4 bases and 2 bases, there was a span of 11 bases. From germline, CDR1 is SNHLY and CDR2 FYNNEI. In DNA, the CDR3 is TGTGCCAGCAGTGGGGACGGGCTAAACACTGAAGCTTTCTTT. Amino acid sequence: CASSGDGLNTEAFF. Complete variable domain (other parts from reference TRBV2 and TRBJ1-1): EPEVTQTPSHQVTQMGQEVILRCVPISNHLYFYWYRQILGQKVEFLVSFYNNEISEKSEIFDDQFSVERPDGSNFTLKIRSTKLEDSAMYFCASSGDGLNTEAFFGQGTRLTVV.

The chain links TRBV6-2 or TRBV6-3 to TRBJ1-1; D uncertain. Germline V gene lookup returns CDR1 MNHEY and CDR2 SVGEGT. The CDR3 loop spans 12 amino acids. Trimming took off 6 bases at V and 10 bases at J, with 15 bases between the two ends. This CDR3 is CASSHPLFGAFF. The CDR3 DNA reads TGTGCCAGCAGCCACCCACTGTTCGGAGCTTTCTTT.

This clone appeared a single time. The chain carries TRBV11-2 and TRBJ2-1; tentatively, D is TRBD1 (6 bases). Germline V gene data show CDR1 as SGHAT and CDR2 as FQNNGV. The CDR3 sequence is 16 residues long. V lost 2 bases to trimming and J lost 5 bases, with 16 bases between them. The CDR3 is CASSLLQGDVNNEQFF. CDR3 coding DNA: TGTGCCAGCAGCTTACTACAGGGTGATGTGAACAATGAGCAGTTCTTC. Drawing the rest from reference TRBV11-2 and TRBJ2-1, the complete variable domain is EAGVAQSPRYKIIEKRQSVAFWCNPISGHATLYWYQQILGQGPKLLIQFQNNGVVDDSQLPKDRFSAERLKGVDSTLKIQPAKLEDSAVYLCASSLLQGDVNNEQFFGPGTRLTVL.

The chain couples TRBV3-1 (or the pseudogene TRBV3-2) to TRBJ2-7; D could derive from TRBD1 or TRBD2 (5 bases each). V was shortened by 1 base and J by 5 bases, with 15 bases between the two germline ends. This CDR3 spans 15 amino acids. The V gene's germline CDR1 is LGHDT and CDR2 YNNKEL (reference sequence). This CDR3 is CASSQGLGREHEQYF. Here the CDR3 DNA reads TGTGCCAGCAGCCAAGGGCTTGGCAGGGAGCACGAGCAGTACTTC.

J is TRBJ1-2 and V is TRBV30, with D perhaps TRBD1 (6 bases). Between the trimmed V and J ends, which lost 4 bases and 0 bases, there was a span of 6 bases. This CDR3 comprises 12 residues. Germline V gene lookup returns CDR1 GTSNPN and CDR2 SVGIG (reference sequence). The CDR3: CAWTGANYGYTF. CDR3 DNA sequence: TGTGCCTGGACAGGGGCTAACTATGGCTACACCTTC.